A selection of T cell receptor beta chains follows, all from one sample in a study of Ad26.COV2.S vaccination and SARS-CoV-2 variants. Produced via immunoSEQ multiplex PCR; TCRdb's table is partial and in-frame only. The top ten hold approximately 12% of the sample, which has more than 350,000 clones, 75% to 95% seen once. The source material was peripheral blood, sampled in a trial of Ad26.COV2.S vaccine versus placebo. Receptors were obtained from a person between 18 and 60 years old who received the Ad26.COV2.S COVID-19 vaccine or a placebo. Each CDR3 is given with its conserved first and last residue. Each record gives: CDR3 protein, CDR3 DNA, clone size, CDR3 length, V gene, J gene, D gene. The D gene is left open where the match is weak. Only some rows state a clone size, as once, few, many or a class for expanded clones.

CDR3 protein: CASSPRSGEVEQFF; CDR3 DNA: TGTGCCAGCAGCCCCAGATCGGGGGAGGTTGAGCAGTTCTTC; clone size: NA; CDR3 length: 14; V gene: TRBV28; J gene: TRBJ2-1; D gene: NA
CDR3 protein: CSVGWGREPYNEQFF; CDR3 DNA: TGCAGCGTCGGTTGGGGGCGGGAGCCTTACAATGAGCAGTTCTTC; clone size: NA; CDR3 length: 15; V gene: TRBV29-1; J gene: TRBJ2-1; D gene: NA
CDR3 protein: CASSLSINTSGRDTQYF; CDR3 DNA: TGTGCCAGCAGCTTATCCATAAATACTAGCGGCCGCGATACGCAGTATTTT; clone size: NA; CDR3 length: 17; V gene: TRBV7-2; J gene: TRBJ2-3; D gene: TRBD2
CDR3 protein: CASSPGTTGELFF; CDR3 DNA: TGTGCCAGCAGCCCCGGGACGACCGGGGAGCTGTTTTTT; clone size: NA; CDR3 length: 13; V gene: TRBV28; J gene: TRBJ2-2; D gene: NA
CDR3 protein: CASSPPGLYGYTF; CDR3 DNA: TGTGCCAGCAGCCCACCGGGCCTCTATGGCTACACCTTC; clone size: NA; CDR3 length: 13; V gene: TRBV3-1/TRBV3-2; J gene: TRBJ1-2; D gene: NA
CDR3 protein: CASTLGANLHNEQFF; CDR3 DNA: TGCGCCAGCACCCTGGGGGCTAATCTCCACAATGAGCAGTTCTTC; clone size: NA; CDR3 length: 15; V gene: TRBV4-1; J gene: TRBJ2-1; D gene: NA
CDR3 protein: CASSQSGGAPYNEQFF; CDR3 DNA: TGCGCCAGCAGCCAATCGGGAGGGGCACCTTACAATGAGCAGTTCTTC; clone size: once; CDR3 length: 16; V gene: TRBV4-3; J gene: TRBJ2-1; D gene: TRBD2
CDR3 protein: CASSSGQGGTYGYTF; CDR3 DNA: TGTGCCAGCAGCTCGGGACAGGGAGGGACCTATGGCTACACCTTC; clone size: NA; CDR3 length: 15; V gene: TRBV5-5; J gene: TRBJ1-2; D gene: TRBD1
CDR3 protein: CASSPAASGSYEQYF; CDR3 DNA: TGTGCCAGCAGCCCAGCGGCTAGCGGGAGTTACGAGCAGTACTTC; clone size: NA; CDR3 length: 15; V gene: TRBV7-2; J gene: TRBJ2-7; D gene: TRBD2
CDR3 protein: CASSLNYEQYF; CDR3 DNA: TGTGCCAGCTCTCTCAACTACGAGCAGTACTTC; clone size: NA; CDR3 length: 11; V gene: TRBV6-5; J gene: TRBJ2-7; D gene: NA
CDR3 protein: CASSRDGNQPQHF; CDR3 DNA: TGTGCCAGCAGCCGGGACGGCAATCAGCCCCAGCATTTT; clone size: NA; CDR3 length: 13; V gene: TRBV5-4; J gene: TRBJ1-5; D gene: NA
CDR3 protein: CASNNPLAGYNEQFF; CDR3 DNA: TGTGCCAGCAATAATCCCCTAGCGGGGTACAATGAGCAGTTCTTC; clone size: NA; CDR3 length: 15; V gene: TRBV27; J gene: TRBJ2-1; D gene: TRBD2
CDR3 protein: CASSQDRGAYYEQYF; CDR3 DNA: TGCGCCAGCAGCCAAGATAGGGGGGCCTACTACGAGCAGTACTTC; clone size: NA; CDR3 length: 15; V gene: TRBV4-1; J gene: TRBJ2-7; D gene: NA
CDR3 protein: CASSLVGGGLAAYEQYF; CDR3 DNA: TGTGCCAGCAGCTTAGTGGGGGGAGGACTAGCGGCCTACGAGCAGTACTTC; clone size: NA; CDR3 length: 17; V gene: TRBV7-2; J gene: TRBJ2-7; D gene: TRBD2
CDR3 protein: CASSYWGQGREKLFF; CDR3 DNA: TGTGCCAGCAGTTACTGGGGACAGGGGCGTGAAAAACTGTTTTTT; clone size: NA; CDR3 length: 15; V gene: TRBV6-5; J gene: TRBJ1-4; D gene: TRBD1
CDR3 protein: CASSPNPVARLIEQYF; CDR3 DNA: TGTGCCAGCAGCCCAAACCCAGTAGCTCGGTTGATCGAGCAGTACTTC; clone size: NA; CDR3 length: 16; V gene: TRBV7-2; J gene: TRBJ2-7; D gene: NA
CDR3 protein: CASSGQGGSSYNEQFF; CDR3 DNA: TGCGCCAGCAGCGGCCAAGGAGGAAGTTCCTACAATGAGCAGTTCTTC; clone size: NA; CDR3 length: 16; V gene: TRBV4-1; J gene: TRBJ2-1; D gene: NA
CDR3 protein: CASSLIMRLGTSEPDTQYF; CDR3 DNA: TGTGCCAGCAGTTTAATTATGAGGCTGGGGACTAGCGAACCAGATACGCAGTATTTT; clone size: NA; CDR3 length: 19; V gene: TRBV27; J gene: TRBJ2-3; D gene: TRBD2
CDR3 protein: CASRETGYNQPQHF; CDR3 DNA: TGTGCCAGTAGGGAAACAGGGTACAATCAGCCCCAGCATTTT; clone size: NA; CDR3 length: 14; V gene: TRBV19; J gene: TRBJ1-5; D gene: NA
CDR3 protein: CAADTSRSSGNTIYF; CDR3 DNA: TGTGCCGCCGACACGAGCCGGAGCTCTGGAAACACCATATATTTT; clone size: NA; CDR3 length: 15; V gene: TRBV10-3; J gene: TRBJ1-3; D gene: NA